The clone carrying this T cell receptor (beta chain) was seen only once. This specimen belongs to a study of control samples from healthy donors and cancer patients. Sequencing was performed with immunoSEQ multiplex PCR; in TCRdb, only in-frame clones are kept and a portion is missing. In the table there are approximately 88,000 clones, approximately 91% of which are singletons. Germline V gene sequence: CDR1 SGHAT, CDR2 FQNNGV. V trimming: 6 bases; J trimming: 4 bases; junction bases outside the gene matches: 8. This CDR3 spans 14 amino acids. Sequencing was carried out using blood. This clonotype was obtained from a woman in her 30s in good health. The rearrangement links TRBV11-2 to TRBJ1-2; 7 bases align to TRBD1. The CDR3 here is CASRPTGSGYGYTF. The CDR3, as DNA: TGTGCCAGCAGACCGACAGGGAGCGGCTATGGCTACACCTTC.